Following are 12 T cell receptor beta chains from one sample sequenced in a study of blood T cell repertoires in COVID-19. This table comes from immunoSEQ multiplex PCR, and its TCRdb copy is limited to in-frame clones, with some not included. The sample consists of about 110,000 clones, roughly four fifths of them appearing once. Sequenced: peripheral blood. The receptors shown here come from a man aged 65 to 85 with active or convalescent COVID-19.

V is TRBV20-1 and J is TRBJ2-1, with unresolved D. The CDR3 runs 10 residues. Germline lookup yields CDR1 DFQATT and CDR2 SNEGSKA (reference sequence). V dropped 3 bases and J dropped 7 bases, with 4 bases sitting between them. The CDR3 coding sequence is TGCAGTGCTAGTCTGAATGAGCAGTTCTTC. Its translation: CSASLNEQFF.

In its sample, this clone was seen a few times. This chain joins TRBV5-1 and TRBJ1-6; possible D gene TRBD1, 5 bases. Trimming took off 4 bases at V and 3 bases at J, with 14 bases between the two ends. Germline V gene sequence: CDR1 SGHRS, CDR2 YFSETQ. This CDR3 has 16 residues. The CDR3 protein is CASSKNTGDYNSPLHF. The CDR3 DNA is TGCGCCAGCAGCAAAAACACAGGAGACTATAATTCACCCCTCCACTTT.

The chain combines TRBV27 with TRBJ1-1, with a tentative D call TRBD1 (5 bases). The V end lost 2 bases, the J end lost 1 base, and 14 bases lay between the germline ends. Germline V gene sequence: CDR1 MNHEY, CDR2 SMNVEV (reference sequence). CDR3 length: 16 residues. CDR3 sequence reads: CASSLGIPGANTEAFF. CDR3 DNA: TGTGCCAGCAGTTTAGGGATCCCTGGGGCGAACACTGAAGCTTTCTTT.

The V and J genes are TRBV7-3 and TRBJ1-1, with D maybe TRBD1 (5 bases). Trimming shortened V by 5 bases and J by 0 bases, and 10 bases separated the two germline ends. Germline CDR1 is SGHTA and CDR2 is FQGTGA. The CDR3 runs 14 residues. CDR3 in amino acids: CASSGDSMNTEAFF. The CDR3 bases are TGTGCCAGCAGCGGAGACAGCATGAACACTGAAGCTTTCTTT.

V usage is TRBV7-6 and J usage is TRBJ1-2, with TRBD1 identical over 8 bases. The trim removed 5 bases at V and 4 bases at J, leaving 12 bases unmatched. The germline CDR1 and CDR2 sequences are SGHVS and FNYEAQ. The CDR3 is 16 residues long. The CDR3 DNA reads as TGTGCCAGCAGCGCACGACAGGGGCGAAATGCCTATGGCTACACCTTC. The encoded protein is CASSARQGRNAYGYTF.

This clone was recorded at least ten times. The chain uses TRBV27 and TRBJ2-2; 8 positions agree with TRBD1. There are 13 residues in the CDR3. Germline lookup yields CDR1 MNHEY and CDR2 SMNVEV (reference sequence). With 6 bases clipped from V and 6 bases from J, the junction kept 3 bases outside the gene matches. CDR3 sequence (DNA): TGTGCCAGCAGGGCAGGGGGCTCCGGGGAGCTGTTTTTT. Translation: CASRAGGSGELFF.

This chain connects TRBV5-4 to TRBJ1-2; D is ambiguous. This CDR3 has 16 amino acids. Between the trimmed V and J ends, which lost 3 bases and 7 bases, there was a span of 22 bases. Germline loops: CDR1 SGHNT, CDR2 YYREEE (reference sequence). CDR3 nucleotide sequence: TGTGCCAGCAGCTCATGGCCTCGTGGCATAAATCGTGGCTACACCTTC. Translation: CASSSWPRGINRGYTF.

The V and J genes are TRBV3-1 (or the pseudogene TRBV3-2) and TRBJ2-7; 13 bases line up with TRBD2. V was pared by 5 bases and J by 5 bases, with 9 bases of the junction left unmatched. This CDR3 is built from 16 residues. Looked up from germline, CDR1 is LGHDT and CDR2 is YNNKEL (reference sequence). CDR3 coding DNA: TGTGCCAGCAGCTTAGGACTAGCGGGAGTCTTCGACGAGCAGTACTTC. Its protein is CASSLGLAGVFDEQYF.

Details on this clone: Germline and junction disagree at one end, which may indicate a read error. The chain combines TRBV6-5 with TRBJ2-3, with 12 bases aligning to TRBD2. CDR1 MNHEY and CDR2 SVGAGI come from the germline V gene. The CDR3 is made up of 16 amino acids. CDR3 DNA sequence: TGTGCCAGCAGTAACTCCCCTAGCGGGGGGGCAGATACGCAGTATTTT. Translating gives CASSNSPSGGADTQYF.

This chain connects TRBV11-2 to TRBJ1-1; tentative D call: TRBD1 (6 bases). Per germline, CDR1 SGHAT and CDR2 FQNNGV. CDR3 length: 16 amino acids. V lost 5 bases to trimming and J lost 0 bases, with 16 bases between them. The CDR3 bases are TGTGCCAGCAGCCCGAGCGGGGGCAAGTTGAACACTGAAGCTTTCTTT. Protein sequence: CASSPSGGKLNTEAFF.

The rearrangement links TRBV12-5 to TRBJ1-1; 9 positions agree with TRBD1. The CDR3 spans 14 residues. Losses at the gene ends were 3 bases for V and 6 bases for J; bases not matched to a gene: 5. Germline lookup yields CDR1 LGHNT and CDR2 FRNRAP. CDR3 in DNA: TGTGCTAGTGGTTTAGGGACAGGGCTCGCTGAAGCTTTCTTT. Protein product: CASGLGTGLAEAFF. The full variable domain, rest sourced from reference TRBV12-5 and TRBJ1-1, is DARVTQTPRHKVTEMGQEVTMRCQPILGHNTVFWYRQTMMQGLELLAYFRNRAPLDDSGMPKDRFSAEMPDATLATLKIQPSEPRDSAVYFCASGLGTGLAEAFFGQGTRLTVV.

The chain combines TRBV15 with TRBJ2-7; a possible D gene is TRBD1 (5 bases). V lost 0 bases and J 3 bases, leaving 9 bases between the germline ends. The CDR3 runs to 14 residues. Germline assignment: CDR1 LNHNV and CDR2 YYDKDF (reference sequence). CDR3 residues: CATSREAGRYEQYF. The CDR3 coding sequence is TGTGCCACCAGCAGAGAGGCAGGGCGCTACGAGCAGTACTTC.